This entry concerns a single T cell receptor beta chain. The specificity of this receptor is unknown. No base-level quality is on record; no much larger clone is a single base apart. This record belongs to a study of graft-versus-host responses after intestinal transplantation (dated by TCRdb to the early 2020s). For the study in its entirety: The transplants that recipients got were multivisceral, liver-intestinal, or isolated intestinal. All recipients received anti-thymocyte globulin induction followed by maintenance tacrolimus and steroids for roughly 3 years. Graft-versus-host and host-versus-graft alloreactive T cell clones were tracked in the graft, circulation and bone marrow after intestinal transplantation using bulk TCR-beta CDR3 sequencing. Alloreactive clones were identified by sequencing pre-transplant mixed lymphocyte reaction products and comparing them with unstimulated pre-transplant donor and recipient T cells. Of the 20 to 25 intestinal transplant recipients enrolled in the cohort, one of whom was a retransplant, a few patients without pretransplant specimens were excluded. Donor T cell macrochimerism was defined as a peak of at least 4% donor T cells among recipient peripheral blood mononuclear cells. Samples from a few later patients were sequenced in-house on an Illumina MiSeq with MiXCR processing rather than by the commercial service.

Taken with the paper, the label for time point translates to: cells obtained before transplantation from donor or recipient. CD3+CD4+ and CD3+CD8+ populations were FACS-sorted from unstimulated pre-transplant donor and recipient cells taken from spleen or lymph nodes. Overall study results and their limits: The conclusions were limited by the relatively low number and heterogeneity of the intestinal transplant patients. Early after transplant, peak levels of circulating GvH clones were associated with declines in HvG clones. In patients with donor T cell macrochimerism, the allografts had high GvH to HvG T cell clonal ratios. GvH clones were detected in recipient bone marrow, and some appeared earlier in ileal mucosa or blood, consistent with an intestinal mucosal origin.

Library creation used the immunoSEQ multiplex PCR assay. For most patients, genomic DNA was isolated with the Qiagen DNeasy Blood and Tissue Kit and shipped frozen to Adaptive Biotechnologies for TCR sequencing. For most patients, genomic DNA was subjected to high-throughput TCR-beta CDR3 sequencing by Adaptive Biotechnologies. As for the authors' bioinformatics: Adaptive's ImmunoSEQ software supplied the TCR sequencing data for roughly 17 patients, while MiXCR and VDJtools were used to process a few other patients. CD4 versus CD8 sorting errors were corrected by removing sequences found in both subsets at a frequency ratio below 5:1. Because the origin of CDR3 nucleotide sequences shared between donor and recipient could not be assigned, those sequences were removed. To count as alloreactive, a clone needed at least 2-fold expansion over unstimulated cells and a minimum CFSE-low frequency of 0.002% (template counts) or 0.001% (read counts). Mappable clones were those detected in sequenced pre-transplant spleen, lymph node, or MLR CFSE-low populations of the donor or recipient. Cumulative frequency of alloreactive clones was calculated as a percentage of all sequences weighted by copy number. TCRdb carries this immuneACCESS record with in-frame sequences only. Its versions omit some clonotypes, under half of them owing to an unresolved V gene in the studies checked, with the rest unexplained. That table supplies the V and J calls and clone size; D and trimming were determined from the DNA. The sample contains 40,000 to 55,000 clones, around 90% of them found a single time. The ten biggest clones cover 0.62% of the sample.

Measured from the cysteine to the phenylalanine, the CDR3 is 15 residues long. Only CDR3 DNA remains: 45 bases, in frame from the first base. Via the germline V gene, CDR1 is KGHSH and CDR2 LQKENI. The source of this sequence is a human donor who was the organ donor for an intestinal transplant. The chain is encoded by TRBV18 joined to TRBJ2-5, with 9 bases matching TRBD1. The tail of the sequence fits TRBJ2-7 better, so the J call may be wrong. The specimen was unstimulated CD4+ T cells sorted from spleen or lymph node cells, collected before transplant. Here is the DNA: TGTGCCAGCTCCCCCGGGACAGGGCCCCAATACGAGCAGTACTTC. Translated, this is CASSPGTGPQYEQYF.